This T cell receptor beta chain was captured by sequencing in a study of blood T cell repertoires in COVID-19. For the study at large: The United States, Italy and Spain provided the acute and convalescent COVID-19 samples. The analysed material was cDNA or gDNA that came from T cells, B-cell-depleted T cells, or PBMCs.

Sequencing was performed with immunoSEQ multiplex PCR; in TCRdb, only in-frame clones are kept and a portion is missing. The sample has 110,000 or so clones, 85% seen once; the top ten hold about an eighth. Trimming shortened V by 1 base and J by 6 bases, and 13 bases separated the two germline ends. The length of the CDR3 is 14 residues. Looked up from germline, CDR1 is SQVTM and CDR2 is ANQGSEA. The V gene is TRBV29-1, the J gene TRBJ2-1; possible D gene TRBD1, 6 bases. Sequenced: peripheral blood. The TCR sequence derives from a human donor in a cohort sampled during active COVID-19. CDR3 DNA: TGCAGCGTTGAAGGGCAGGGGTTTGGCAATGAGCAGTTCTTC. The encoded protein is CSVEGQGFGNEQFF.